The 22 T cell receptor beta chains listed next were all sequenced from one sample in a study of blood T cell repertoires in COVID-19 (dated by TCRdb to the early 2020s). The library was produced with the immunoSEQ multiplex PCR assay. Entries here come from immuneACCESS through TCRdb and include only in-frame sequences with V and J called. Some clones fail to appear in such tables; in the studies checked, an unresolved V gene covers under half of the shortfall, and the cause of the remainder is unknown. Within this sample are 90,000 to 100,000 clones, with less than 75% of them counted one time only. The biggest ten clones account for roughly 25% of the sample. The sample taken for sequencing was peripheral blood. The receptors derive from a woman aged 55-69 years in a cohort sampled during active or convalescent COVID-19.

The chain links TRBV2 to TRBJ2-2; weak D call: TRBD2 (5 bases). CDR1 is SNHLY and CDR2 is FYNNEI in the germline V gene. This CDR3 has 15 amino acids. V shed 4 bases and J shed 7 bases, with 16 bases lying between them. Here the CDR3 reads CASSVTPPAGGELFF. The CDR3 DNA reads as TGTGCCAGCAGTGTAACGCCACCGGCGGGCGGGGAGCTGTTTTTT.

This clone has more than one count but fewer than ten. The genes are TRBV5-5 and TRBJ1-6; 9 nucleotides match TRBD1. Germline CDR1 is SGHKS and CDR2 is YYEKEE (reference sequence). This CDR3 spans 14 amino acids. Losses at the gene ends were 4 bases for V and 10 bases for J; bases not matched to a gene: 6. This CDR3 is CASSMTGGESPLHF. CDR3 DNA: TGTGCCAGCAGCATGACAGGGGGGGAGTCACCCCTCCACTTT.

The CDR3 sequence: CASSRQGGYNSPLHF. CDR3 nucleotide sequence: TGTGCCAGCAGCCGACAGGGTGGCTATAATTCACCCCTCCACTTT. The gene calls are TRBV9 and TRBJ1-6, with TRBD1 matching over 7 bases. This CDR3 has 15 residues. J lost 3 bases, V lost 4 bases, and 4 bases had no gene match. From germline, CDR1 is SGDLS and CDR2 YYNGEE.

This chain connects TRBV13 to TRBJ1-1, with TRBD1 identical over 9 bases. There are 13 residues in the CDR3. Germline trimming cut 1 base from V and 10 bases from J; bases unmatched to any gene: 4. CDR1 is PRHDT, CDR2 FYEKMQ, per germline (reference sequence). The CDR3 nucleotides read TGTGCCAGCAGCTTAGTCGGGACAGGGCCAGCTTTCTTT. This sequence encodes CASSLVGTGPAFF.

The rearrangement uses TRBV7-8 and TRBJ1-2, with D perhaps TRBD1 (6 bases). V gave up 0 bases and J gave up 8 bases, with 16 bases separating them. CDR3 size: 15 residues. Germline loops: CDR1 SGHVS, CDR2 FQNEAQ. The CDR3 DNA sequence: TGTGCCAGCAGCTTAGCGCAGGGGAAAGGTCGGGGCTACACCTTC. Protein sequence: CASSLAQGKGRGYTF.

The genes are TRBV30 and TRBJ2-7, with TRBD1 as a possible D gene (6 bases). Trimming cost V 1 base and J 6 bases, with 10 bases left between them. CDR1 is GTSNPN, CDR2 SVGIG, per germline (reference sequence). The CDR3 contains 12 residues. CDR3 protein: CAWSAQGGEQYF. DNA of the CDR3: TGTGCCTGGAGTGCACAGGGTGGCGAGCAGTACTTC.

This clone occurred a few times. The sample has other DNA sequences that encode this CDR3 too. The chain recombines TRBV6-5 with TRBJ1-1; weak D call: TRBD1 (6 bases). With 0 bases removed from V and 4 bases from J, the gap between germline ends came to 6 bases. Germline CDR1 MNHEY, CDR2 SVGAGI. This CDR3 is built from 13 residues. In DNA form, the CDR3 reads TGTGCCAGCAGTTACTCAGGGGGCACTGAAGCTTTCTTT. This sequence encodes CASSYSGGTEAFF.

The J gene is TRBJ2-2, the V gene TRBV20-1; D is unresolved. The CDR3 length is 11 residues. Trimming shortened V by 7 bases and J by 7 bases, and 10 bases separated the two germline ends. Per the germline V gene, CDR1 is DFQATT and CDR2 is SNEGSKA (reference sequence). In DNA form, the CDR3 reads TGCAGTGTTGAGGTTGGCGGGGAGCTGTTTTTT. Its translation: CSVEVGGELFF.

This clone was seen many times. This chain joins TRBV27 and TRBJ2-2, with 7 positions matching TRBD1. Germline V gene data show CDR1 as MNHEY and CDR2 as SMNVEV (reference sequence). The V and J ends lost 2 bases and 11 bases, in that order; junction bases with no gene match: 5. This CDR3 region has 13 residues. CDR3: CASSLQGQEELFF. The CDR3 DNA reads TGTGCCAGCAGTTTACAAGGACAGGAAGAGCTGTTTTTT.

The rearrangement uses TRBV19 and TRBJ1-5; D might be TRBD1 (6 bases). CDR3 length: 18 residues. CDR1 and CDR2 (germline): LNHDA, SQIVND (reference sequence). Trimming removed 7 bases at V and 7 bases at J, with 29 bases between. The CDR3 DNA reads as TGTGCCAGTACCCAAGTAGGGGGGGGCAGGGGTTTCCGACAGCCCCAGCATTTT. It codes for CASTQVGGGRGFRQPQHF.

This clone showed up just once. The chain joins TRBV27 to TRBJ2-7; TRBD2 aligns across 9 bases. The germline V gene has CDR1 MNHEY and CDR2 SMNVEV (reference sequence). The CDR3 sequence is 15 residues long. V trimming: 0 bases; J trimming: 6 bases; junction bases outside the gene matches: 6. The CDR3 coding sequence is TGTGCCAGCAGTTTATCCCTGGCGGGGGGGGGCGAGCAGTACTTC. Translation: CASSLSLAGGGEQYF.

The chain links TRBV6-2 or TRBV6-3 to TRBJ2-7, with TRBD1 matching over 7 bases. V was clipped by 2 bases and J by 2 bases; unmatched bases: 15. This CDR3 region has 18 residues. Germline CDR1 reads MNHEY; CDR2 reads SVGEGT. The CDR3 sequence is CASSYPWRRQGFAYEQYF. The CDR3 coding sequence is TGTGCCAGCAGTTACCCCTGGCGGCGACAGGGCTTCGCCTACGAGCAGTACTTC.

The chain combines TRBV5-1 with TRBJ2-2; 8 bases line up with TRBD1. J lost 1 base, V lost 1 base, and 3 bases had no gene match. CDR1 is SGHRS and CDR2 is YFSETQ in the germline V gene. This CDR3 spans 16 amino acids. The CDR3 sequence is CASSLLGQGNTGELFF. In DNA form, the CDR3 reads TGCGCCAGCAGCTTGCTAGGACAGGGGAACACCGGGGAGCTGTTTTTT.

V gene TRBV20-1 combines with J gene TRBJ1-1; D perhaps matches TRBD1 (6 bases). The CDR3 runs 11 residues. Germline V gene sequence: CDR1 DFQATT, CDR2 SNEGSKA (reference sequence). V lost 6 bases, J lost 5 bases, and 10 bases lay in between. The DNA for the CDR3 is TGCAGTGCAGAGGGGGGGACTGAAGCTTTCTTT. Encoded protein: CSAEGGTEAFF.

The chain has TRBV10-3 and TRBJ2-1; 11 bases fit TRBD2. This CDR3 is 15 amino acids long. Losses at the gene ends were 6 bases for V and 5 bases for J; bases not matched to a gene: 6. Germline V gene sequence: CDR1 ENHRY, CDR2 SYGVKD. The CDR3 spells CAISRGGLADNEQFF. Written as DNA, the CDR3 is TGTGCCATCAGCCGTGGGGGACTAGCGGACAATGAGCAGTTCTTC.

The chain carries TRBV11-2 and TRBJ1-1; D not resolved. The germline V and J ends were trimmed by 3 bases and 1 base, with 6 bases remaining between them. Germline V lookup: CDR1 SGHAT, CDR2 FQNNGV. This CDR3 comprises 13 residues. In DNA form, the CDR3 reads TGTGCCAGCAGCTTGGCGGGGAACACTGAAGCTTTCTTT. Translation gives CASSLAGNTEAFF.

The chain is built from TRBV20-1 and TRBJ1-2; the match to TRBD1 covers 7 bases. CDR1 is DFQATT, CDR2 SNEGSKA, per germline (reference sequence). The CDR3 runs 11 residues. The CDR3 bases are TGCAGCGGACAGGCCACCTATGGCTACACCTTC. Translated: CSGQATYGYTF.

CDR3 protein: CASGQGGRGEQYF. As DNA, the CDR3 is TGTGCCTCGGGACAGGGGGGTCGTGGCGAGCAGTACTTC. This rearrangement joins TRBV30 to TRBJ2-7; the match to TRBD1 covers 11 bases. Germline V gives CDR1 GTSNPN, CDR2 SVGIG (reference sequence). The junction had 8 bases not matched to a gene; V was cut back by 7 bases and J by 6 bases. CDR3 size: 13 residues. The whole variable domain, remainder taken from reference TRBV30 and TRBJ2-7, is SQTIHQWPATLVQPVGSPLSLECTVEGTSNPNLYWYRQAAGRGLQLLFYSVGIGQISSEVPQNLSASRPQDRQFILSSKKLLLSDSGFYLCASGQGGRGEQYFGPGTRLTVT.

The rearrangement links TRBV2 to TRBJ1-5, with D possibly TRBD1 on 6 matching bases. CDR1 is SNHLY and CDR2 is FYNNEI in the germline V gene. The V and J ends lost 8 bases and 4 bases respectively, with 18 bases between them. CDR3 size: 15 residues. CDR3 residues: CASSRGGAINQPQHF. CDR3 DNA: TGTGCCAGCTCCCGGGGGGGGGCCATTAATCAGCCCCAGCATTTT.

J is TRBJ1-4 and V is TRBV7-2; D uncertain. The CDR3 totals 13 residues. The V and J ends lost 5 bases and 6 bases respectively, with 10 bases between them. CDR1 and CDR2 (germline): SGHTA, FQGNSA. The CDR3 spells CASSNTVDEKLFF. As DNA, the CDR3 is TGTGCCAGCAGCAATACAGTGGATGAAAAACTGTTTTTT.

This clone was observed once. J is TRBJ1-1 and V is TRBV7-2; D unresolved. Germline V gene lookup returns CDR1 SGHTA and CDR2 FQGNSA. V lost 0 bases and J 5 bases, leaving 10 bases between the germline ends. The CDR3 is 14 amino acids. For the CDR3, the DNA is TGTGCCAGCAGCTTAGCCCTGGGCTGGACTGAAGCTTTCTTT. It codes for CASSLALGWTEAFF.

The gene calls are TRBV6-5 and TRBJ2-3, with 9 bases fitting TRBD1. CDR1 is MNHEY, CDR2 SVGAGI, per germline. The CDR3 is 15 residues long. The trim removed 4 bases at V and 1 base at J, leaving 3 bases unmatched. Here the CDR3 reads CASSLGTGRTDTQYF. In nucleotides, the CDR3 is TGTGCCAGCAGTTTAGGGACAGGGCGCACAGATACGCAGTATTTT.